These T cell receptor beta chains were read from a single sample in a study of spatial heterogeneity in lung cancer. Each CDR3 protein is one row after TCRdb ran MiXCR on the 5' RACE reads. The sample has about 18,000 distinct CDR3 sequences; roughly 7.5% are singletons. The input for sequencing was lung tumor tissue, taken at surgery. The source of these receptors is a male donor with early-stage non-small cell lung cancer. The CDR3 runs from the conserved cysteine through the conserved F or W. Fields, in order: V gene, J gene, CDR3 protein.

TRBV11-2	TRBJ2-7	CASSLTGTYEQYF
TRBV3-1	TRBJ1-4	CASSQEIRAAAEKLFF
TRBV30	TRBJ1-6	CAWSTGQGGSPLHF
TRBV27	TRBJ1-2	CASSSSLNEGRRKGYTF
TRBV5-1	TRBJ2-5	CASSLDRQETQYF
TRBV7-6	TRBJ2-7	CASSFLTGEQYF
TRBV13	TRBJ2-1	CASRARGGAQNEQFF
TRBV3-2	TRBJ2-7	CASSQEWGVNYEQYF
TRBV4-1	TRBJ2-5	CASSPYSRETQYF
TRBV7-2	TRBJ2-7	CASSLGAGGAYEQYF
TRBV7-9	TRBJ1-2	CASSPGQGAWYGYTF
TRBV10-3	TRBJ2-3	CAISEAGLERSNTQYF
TRBV24-1	TRBJ2-1	CATSDLGTANEQFF
TRBV11-2	TRBJ2-7	CASSLGTGAYEQYF
TRBV10-3	TRBJ1-4	CAIKSTNEKLFF
TRBV13	TRBJ1-2	CASSHRDRGRGYTF
TRBV30	TRBJ2-1	CAWARSYNEQFF
TRBV7-9	TRBJ2-3	CASSSNVGGLTTDTQYF
TRBV18	TRBJ1-1	CASSPVRTNTEAFF
TRBV5-1	TRBJ2-3	CASSLGDRESTDTQYF
TRBV10-1	TRBJ2-1	CASSESRTYNEQFF
TRBV20-1	TRBJ2-7	CSGVQGNEQYF
TRBV11-2	TRBJ2-2	CASSLTYYGGGDNTGELFF
TRBV12-3/TRBV12-4	TRBJ1-1	CASSARQDTEAFF
TRBV20-1	TRBJ2-2	CGAEGEGLGQPNTGELFF
TRBV28	TRBJ2-5	CASRSPGQQETQYF
TRBV20-1	TRBJ2-1	CSFTSPPRYNEQFF
TRBV27	TRBJ2-6	CASSFAGANVLTF
TRBV10-3	TRBJ2-3	CAISGVETSGSIDTQYF
TRBV19	TRBJ1-1	CASSHRQGAEAFF
TRBV19	TRBJ2-1	CASSIDYRRGEQFF
TRBV20-1	TRBJ1-5	CSARLQSMGEPQHF
TRBV20-1	TRBJ2-7	CSAAGLAGITYEQYF
TRBV7-2	TRBJ2-3	CASSSTQTDTQYF
TRBV7-6	TRBJ2-1	CASSFRGGPLVSYNEQFF
TRBV29-1	TRBJ1-1	CSGIRGVRAFF
TRBV12-3/TRBV12-4	TRBJ2-7	CASSNDPGTGAGEQYF
TRBV7-2	TRBJ2-7	CASSLFSAGVSYEQYF
TRBV6-2/TRBV6-3	TRBJ1-1	CASSYSTGRGAFF
TRBV20-1	TRBJ2-1	CSAMKIAGGRTYNEQFF
TRBV28	TRBJ1-2	CASRRQGAGGYTF